The 3 T cell receptor beta chains listed next were all sequenced from one sample in a study of T cell responses to AZD1222 COVID-19 vaccine (dated by TCRdb to about 2021). The time point label corresponds to: baseline before first vaccination. Receptor libraries were prepared by the immunoSEQ multiplex PCR assay. TCRdb re-hosts the immuneACCESS table, in-frame sequences only. Its copies lack some clones; in the studies checked, an unresolved V gene accounts for under half of them, and the cause for the rest is not known. Recorded for this sample are 150,000 to 170,000 clones; over 85% of them occurred a single time. About 20% of the sample rests with the top ten. The sequences come from peripheral blood, collected on day 0 of AZD1222 vaccination. These receptors originate from an adult in good health.

The gene calls are TRBV9 and TRBJ2-1, with TRBD2 matching over 7 bases. CDR1 and CDR2 from the germline V gene are SGDLS and YYNGEE. V gave up 2 bases and J gave up 4 bases; unmatched junction bases: 15. This CDR3 is 18 amino acids long. CDR3 loop: CASSVGGRNLGPYNEQFF. The CDR3 bases are TGTGCCAGCAGCGTGGGCGGGAGAAATTTGGGGCCTTACAATGAGCAGTTCTTC.

In nucleotides, the CDR3 is TGTGCCAGCAGTGTCCGGGCCAAAGCTAACTATGGCTACACCTTC. This gives the protein CASSVRAKANYGYTF. The V gene is TRBV27, the J gene TRBJ1-2; D gene uncertain. Germline CDR1 and CDR2: MNHEY and SMNVEV (reference sequence). The CDR3 sequence is 15 residues long. The ends were cut back, 5 bases at V and 0 bases at J, with 13 bases in the middle.

The chain links TRBV28 to TRBJ1-2, with D perhaps matching TRBD1 (5 bases). V shed 4 bases and J shed 3 bases, with 12 bases lying between them. CDR1 is MDHEN, CDR2 SYDVKM, per germline. This CDR3 spans 14 amino acids. CDR3 loop: CASSSPEGYYGYTF. DNA of the CDR3: TGTGCCAGCAGTTCCCCTGAGGGGTACTATGGCTACACCTTC.